This TCR beta chain was recovered during a study of T cell responses to AZD1222 COVID-19 vaccine. The repertoire was sequenced with immunoSEQ multiplex PCR; TCRdb's copy has only in-frame clones and lacks some. Among 180,000 or so clones listed, 90% to 95% were seen once. Source: peripheral blood, taken 28 days after the second AZD1222 dose. This clonotype was sampled from an adult who received the AZD1222 COVID-19 vaccine.

CDR3 sequence: CASRGTGVGYGYTF. CDR3 in DNA: TGTGCCAGCCGAGGGACAGGGGTCGGCTATGGCTACACCTTC. This chain links TRBV19 with TRBJ1-2; TRBD1 aligns across 10 bases. Germline lookup yields CDR1 LNHDA and CDR2 SQIVND (reference sequence). The CDR3 has 14 residues. Germline trimming cut 9 bases from V and 4 bases from J; bases unmatched to any gene: 8.